Each of the 19 T cell receptor beta chains below was sequenced from the same sample in a study of post-analysis software for immune sequencing data. Study-level results: Five TRBV segments, including TRBV5-6, TRBV5-1 and TRBV20-1, were more frequent in patients than controls.

Unique molecular identifiers featured in each of the TCR beta cDNA libraries. TCRdb reanalysed the PCR reads using MiXCR and keeps one entry per CDR3 protein. The sample has roughly 400,000 distinct CDR3 sequences; 30% to 40% are singletons. Antigen specificity for these receptors is unknown. What was sequenced was blood. The receptors come from a girl aged 2 to 10 with multiple sclerosis.

This clonotype has just a few counts. V and J are TRBV6-5 and TRBJ2-7; 10 bases are a match to TRBD2. J lost 3 bases, V lost 0 bases, and 11 bases had no gene match. Germline CDR1 and CDR2: MNHEY and SVGAGI. This CDR3 region has 18 residues. The chain's CDR3 is CASSYSGLAGEVIYEQYF. As DNA, the CDR3 is TGTGCCAGCAGTTACTCGGGTCTAGCGGGAGAGGTGATCTACGAGCAGTACTTC.

This clonotype has a count of ten or more. This chain joins TRBV28 and TRBJ2-3; D not resolved. CDR1 and CDR2 (germline): MDHEN, SYDVKM. V lost 9 bases and J 11 bases, leaving 21 bases between the germline ends. The CDR3 covers 13 residues. The CDR3 region is CASKIPQNSGQYF. CDR3 in DNA: TGTGCCAGTAAGATTCCACAGAACAGTGGGCAGTATTTT.

This chain links TRBV28 with TRBJ2-7; 8 bases agree with TRBD1. The J segment lost 5 bases and the V segment lost 5 bases, leaving 5 bases of the junction unmatched. The CDR3 has 13 amino acids. CDR1 is MDHEN, CDR2 SYDVKM, per germline. Here the CDR3 reads CASSLTGGHEQYF. CDR3 nucleotide sequence: TGTGCCAGCAGTCTTACAGGGGGTCACGAGCAGTACTTC.

In its sample, this clonotype was seen once. This chain joins TRBV7-9 and TRBJ2-3; unclear D gene. The germline CDR1 and CDR2 sequences are SEHNR and FQNEAQ (reference sequence). CDR3 length: 12 residues. Trimming removed 5 bases at V and 4 bases at J, with 7 bases between. The CDR3 sequence: CASSKLPDTQYF. CDR3 coding DNA: TGTGCCAGCAGCAAACTCCCAGATACGCAGTATTTT.

The CDR3 is CSAVGLLTDTQYF. The CDR3 DNA is TGCAGCGCTGTAGGACTACTCACAGATACGCAGTATTTT. The chain has TRBV29-1 and TRBJ2-3; weak D call: TRBD2 (6 bases). Per germline, CDR1 SQVTM and CDR2 ANQGSEA. V lost 7 bases and J 2 bases, leaving 13 bases between the germline ends. The CDR3 spans 13 residues.

This sequence joins TRBV6-2 or TRBV6-3 and TRBJ2-2, with D possibly TRBD1 on 6 matching bases. Germline CDR1 MNHEY, CDR2 SVGEGT. V was pared by 8 bases and J by 7 bases, with 17 bases between. The CDR3 runs to 14 residues. CDR3 coding DNA: TGTGCCAGCGGCCCCAGGGGCGGTGGCGGGGAGCTGTTTTTT. This codes for CASGPRGGGGELFF.

The sample holds a few counts of this clonotype. The genes are TRBV29-1 and TRBJ1-2; D is unresolved. V gave up 4 bases and J gave up 2 bases, with 20 bases separating them. Germline V gene sequence: CDR1 SQVTM, CDR2 ANQGSEA. This CDR3 contains 16 residues. CDR3 bases: TGCAGCGTTGCCCACGCTAGCATCCAACAGAACTATGGCTACACCTTC. It specifies CSVAHASIQQNYGYTF.

The table lists this clonotype with a few counts. V usage is TRBV20-1 and J usage is TRBJ2-7, with 7 bases identical to TRBD2. Looked up from germline, CDR1 is DFQATT and CDR2 is SNEGSKA (reference sequence). The CDR3 extends over 16 amino acids. Unmatched junction bases numbered 11, after V lost 3 bases and J lost 0 bases. The CDR3 region has the DNA TGCAGTGCTAGGGACCTTGGGGCTAGCGGCTCCTACGAGCAGTACTTC. Amino acids: CSARDLGASGSYEQYF.

Only a few counts were recorded for this clonotype. The genes are TRBV6-5 and TRBJ2-1; 11 nucleotides line up with TRBD2. CDR3 length: 15 residues. The V and J ends lost 6 bases and 3 bases, in that order; junction bases with no gene match: 4. Germline CDR1 reads MNHEY; CDR2 reads SVGAGI. The CDR3 nucleotides read TGTGCCAGCAGAGTACTAGCGGGAGTCTACAATGAGCAGTTCTTC. It codes for CASRVLAGVYNEQFF.

This chain joins TRBV27 and TRBJ2-7; possibly TRBD2 for D (6 bases). This CDR3 comprises 14 residues. CDR1 is MNHEY and CDR2 is SMNVEV in the germline V gene (reference sequence). The germline V and J ends were trimmed by 6 bases and 2 bases, with 14 bases remaining between them. The CDR3 protein is CASRPLGTAYEQYV. As DNA, the CDR3 is TGTGCCAGCAGACCCTTGGGGACTGCCTACGAGCAGTACGTC.

With respect to this clonotype: One end of the junction fails to match germline, which may point to a read error. The genes are TRBV13 and TRBJ2-7; 10 positions agree with TRBD2. CDR3 length equals 15 residues. CDR1 and CDR2 from the germline V gene are PRHDT and FYEKMQ (reference sequence). The CDR3 loop reads CASNLGLAGVREQYF. In nucleotides, the CDR3 is TGTGCCAGCAACTTAGGGCTAGCGGGAGTGCGGGAGCAGTACTTC.

The chain has TRBV27 and TRBJ2-2; TRBD2 aligns across 8 bases. V gave up 7 bases and J gave up 5 bases; unmatched junction bases: 9. Germline V lookup: CDR1 MNHEY, CDR2 SMNVEV (reference sequence). The CDR3 has 15 residues. The chain's CDR3 is CASKVESGSTGELFF. The DNA for the CDR3 is TGTGCCAGCAAGGTCGAAAGCGGGAGTACCGGGGAGCTGTTTTTT.

This clonotype was seen a few times. The chain has TRBV12-3 or TRBV12-4 and TRBJ2-7, with 7 bases that match TRBD1. Trimming removed 2 bases from V and 7 bases from J; junction bases left unmatched: 5. This CDR3 comprises 13 residues. DNA for the CDR3: TGTGCCAGCAGTTTATACGACAGGGTAGAGCAGTACTTC. Translating gives CASSLYDRVEQYF.

The table lists this clonotype with a few counts. The chain couples TRBV7-2 to TRBJ2-5; no definite D call. V was clipped by 5 bases and J by 2 bases, with 9 bases between them. This CDR3 is built from 13 residues. The V gene's germline CDR1 is SGHTA and CDR2 FQGNSA. CDR3 in amino acids: CASSPESQETQYF. CDR3 nucleotide sequence: TGTGCCAGCAGCCCCGAATCTCAAGAGACCCAGTACTTC.

This chain connects TRBV2 to TRBJ1-2, with 9 bases identical to TRBD1. The germline gives CDR1 SNHLY, CDR2 FYNNEI. The length of the CDR3 is 18 residues. With V trimmed by 5 bases and J by 5 bases, 18 bases remained unmatched. The CDR3 DNA follows: TGTGCCAGCAGTATCCCACGGACAGGGGCCTATCAACCTTATGGCTACACCTTC. Translation gives CASSIPRTGAYQPYGYTF.

V and J are TRBV12-3 or TRBV12-4 and TRBJ2-5; 9 bases line up with TRBD1. The tail of the sequence fits TRBJ2-7 better, so the J call may be wrong. This CDR3 is built from 14 residues. The CDR3 DNA reads TGTGCCAGCAGTTTAGCGCGGACAGGGGTCGAGCAGTACTTC. This codes for CASSLARTGVEQYF.

The sample holds a few counts of this clonotype. This chain joins TRBV7-8 and TRBJ2-7; D perhaps matches TRBD1 (5 bases). V gave up 1 base and J gave up 10 bases, with 23 bases separating them. Per the germline V gene, CDR1 is SGHVS and CDR2 is FQNEAQ. This CDR3 is 16 amino acids long. The CDR3 coding sequence is TGTGCCAGCAGCTTAGTGTCCTCAAGGGGCCAAGAGACTCAGTACTTC. Its protein product is CASSLVSSRGQETQYF.

The chain is built from TRBV5-6 and TRBJ2-5; 11 nucleotides line up with TRBD2. Germline CDR1 is SGHDT and CDR2 is YYEEEE. CDR3 length equals 14 residues. Germline trimming cut 5 bases from V and 2 bases from J; bases unmatched to any gene: 2. The CDR3 protein is CASRLAGAQETQYF. The CDR3 DNA reads as TGTGCCAGCAGACTAGCGGGGGCACAAGAGACCCAGTACTTC.

Only one count was recorded for this clonotype. At one end, the junction sequence differs from germline, possibly due to a read error. The chain recombines TRBV5-5 with TRBJ2-5; D is uncertain. The DNA end lines up better with TRBJ2-1; the J call may be wrong. Looked up from germline, CDR1 is SGHKS and CDR2 is YYEKEE (reference sequence). The CDR3 length is 13 residues. Here the CDR3 reads CTSSLDRQETQFF. The CDR3 DNA reads TGTACCAGCAGCTTGGATCGGCAAGAGACCCAGTTCTTC.